These 2 T cell receptor beta chains share one sample of origin, sequenced in a study of PD-L1 blockade in urothelial cancer. Sequencing was performed with immunoSEQ multiplex PCR; in TCRdb, only in-frame clones are kept and a portion is missing. This table has 95,000 to 100,000 clones, around 87% appearing once. Time point here: pretreatment peripheral blood. Sequenced material: PBMCs, taken around atezolizumab (anti-PD-L1) treatment. The source of these receptors is a man aged 55-75 years with urothelial cancer.

V is TRBV6-5 and J is TRBJ1-1; weak D call: TRBD1 (5 bases). V was clipped by 0 bases and J by 4 bases, with 9 bases between them. The germline V gene encodes CDR1 MNHEY and CDR2 SVGAGI. There are 14 residues in the CDR3. The CDR3 reads CASSYSAGLTEAFF. The DNA for the CDR3 is TGTGCCAGCAGTTACTCGGCAGGGCTCACTGAAGCTTTCTTT.

This clone occurred once. The genes are TRBV11-1 and TRBJ2-3; 10 bases agree with TRBD2. CDR1 SGHAT and CDR2 FQDESV come from the germline V gene (reference sequence). The CDR3 is made up of 15 amino acids. V was clipped by 6 bases and J by 6 bases; unmatched bases: 9. In DNA form, the CDR3 reads TGTGCCAGCAGTTTCCTAGCGGGAGTTTCTGATACGCAGTATTTT. This codes for CASSFLAGVSDTQYF. The entire variable domain, with the rest obtained from reference TRBV11-1 and TRBJ2-3, is as follows: EAEVAQSPRYKITEKSQAVAFWCDPISGHATLYWYRQILGQGPELLVQFQDESVVDDSQLPKDRFSAERLKGVDSTLKIQPAELGDSAMYLCASSFLAGVSDTQYFGPGTRLTVL.